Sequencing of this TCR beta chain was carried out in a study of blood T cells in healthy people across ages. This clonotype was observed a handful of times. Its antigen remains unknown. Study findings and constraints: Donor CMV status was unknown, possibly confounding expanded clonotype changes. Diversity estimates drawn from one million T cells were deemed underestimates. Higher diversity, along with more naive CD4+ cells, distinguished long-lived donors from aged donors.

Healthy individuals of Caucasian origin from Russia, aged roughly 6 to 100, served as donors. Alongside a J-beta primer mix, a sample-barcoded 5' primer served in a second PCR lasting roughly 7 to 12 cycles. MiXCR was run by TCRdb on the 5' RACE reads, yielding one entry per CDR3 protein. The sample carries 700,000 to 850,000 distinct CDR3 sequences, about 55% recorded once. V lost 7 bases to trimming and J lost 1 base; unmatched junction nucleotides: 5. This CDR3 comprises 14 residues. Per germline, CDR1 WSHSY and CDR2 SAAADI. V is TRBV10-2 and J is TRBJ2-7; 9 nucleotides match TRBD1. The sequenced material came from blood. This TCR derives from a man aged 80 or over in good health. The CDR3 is CASNGQGTSYEQYF. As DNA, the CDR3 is TGCGCCAGCAACGGACAGGGGACTTCCTACGAGCAGTACTTC.